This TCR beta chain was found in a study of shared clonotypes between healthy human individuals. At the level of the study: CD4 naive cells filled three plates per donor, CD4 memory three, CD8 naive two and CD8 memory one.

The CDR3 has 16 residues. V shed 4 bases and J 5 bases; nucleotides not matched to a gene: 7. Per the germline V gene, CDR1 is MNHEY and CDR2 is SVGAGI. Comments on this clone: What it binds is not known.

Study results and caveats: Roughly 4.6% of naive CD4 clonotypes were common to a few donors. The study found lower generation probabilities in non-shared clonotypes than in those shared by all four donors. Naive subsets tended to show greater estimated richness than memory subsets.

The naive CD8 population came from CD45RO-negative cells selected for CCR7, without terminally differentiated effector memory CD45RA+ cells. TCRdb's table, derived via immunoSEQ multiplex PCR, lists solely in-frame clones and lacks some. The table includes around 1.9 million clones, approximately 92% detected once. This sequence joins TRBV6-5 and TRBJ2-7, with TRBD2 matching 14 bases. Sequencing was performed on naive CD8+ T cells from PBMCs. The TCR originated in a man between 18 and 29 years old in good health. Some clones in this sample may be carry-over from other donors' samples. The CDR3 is CASSFTPGLAGDEQYF. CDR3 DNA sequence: TGTGCCAGCAGTTTTACACCGGGACTAGCGGGAGACGAGCAGTACTTC.